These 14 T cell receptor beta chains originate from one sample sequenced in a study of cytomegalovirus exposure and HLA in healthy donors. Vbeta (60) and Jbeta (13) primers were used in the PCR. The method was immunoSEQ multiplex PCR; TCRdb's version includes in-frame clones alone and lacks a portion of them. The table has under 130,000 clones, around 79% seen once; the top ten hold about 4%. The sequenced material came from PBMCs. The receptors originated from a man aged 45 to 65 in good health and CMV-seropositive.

The CDR3 is CASSYPRGANSYEQYF. For the CDR3, the DNA is TGTGCCAGCAGTTACCCCAGGGGGGCAAACTCCTACGAGCAGTACTTC. V is TRBV6-5 and J is TRBJ2-7; D may be TRBD1 (7 bases). Germline V lookup: CDR1 MNHEY, CDR2 SVGAGI. V was shortened by 2 bases and J by 0 bases, with 14 bases between the two germline ends. CDR3 size: 16 residues.

CDR3 region: CASSLQGLDYEQYF. The CDR3 nucleotides read TGTGCCAGCAGCTTACAGGGTTTGGACTACGAGCAGTACTTC. This sequence joins TRBV11-1 and TRBJ2-7; D is possibly TRBD1 (5 bases). The CDR3 has 14 residues. V lost 2 bases, J lost 3 bases, and 11 bases lay in between. Germline assignment: CDR1 SGHAT and CDR2 FQDESV (reference sequence). The complete variable domain, with remaining parts taken from reference TRBV11-1 and TRBJ2-7, reads EAEVAQSPRYKITEKSQAVAFWCDPISGHATLYWYRQILGQGPELLVQFQDESVVDDSQLPKDRFSAERLKGVDSTLKIQPAELGDSAMYLCASSLQGLDYEQYFGPGTRLTVT.

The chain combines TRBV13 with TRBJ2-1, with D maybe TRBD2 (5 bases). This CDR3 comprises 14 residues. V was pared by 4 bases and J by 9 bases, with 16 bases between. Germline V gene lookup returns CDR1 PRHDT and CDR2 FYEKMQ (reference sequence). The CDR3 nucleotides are TGTGCCAGCAGCTCCTCCGGAAGAGGGAGTGAGCAGTTCTTC. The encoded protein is CASSSSGRGSEQFF.

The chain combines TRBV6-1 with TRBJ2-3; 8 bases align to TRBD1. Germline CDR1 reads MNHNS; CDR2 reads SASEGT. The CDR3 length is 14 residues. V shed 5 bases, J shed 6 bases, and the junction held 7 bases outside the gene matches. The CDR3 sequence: CASSRSGGSDTQYF. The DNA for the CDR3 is TGTGCCAGCAGTAGATCAGGGGGCTCTGATACGCAGTATTTT.

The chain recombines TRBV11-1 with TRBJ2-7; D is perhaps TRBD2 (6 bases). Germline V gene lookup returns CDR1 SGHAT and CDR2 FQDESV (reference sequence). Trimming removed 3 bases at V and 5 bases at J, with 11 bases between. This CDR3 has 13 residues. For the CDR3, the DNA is TGTGCCAGCAGCTTCGTTTGGGGGGACGAGCAGTACTTC. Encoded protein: CASSFVWGDEQYF.

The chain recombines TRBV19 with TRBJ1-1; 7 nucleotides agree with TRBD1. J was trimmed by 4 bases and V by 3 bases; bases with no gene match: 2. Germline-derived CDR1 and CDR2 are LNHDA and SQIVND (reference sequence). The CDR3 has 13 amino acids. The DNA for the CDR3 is TGTGCCAGTAGTATGACAGGGTTCACTGAAGCTTTCTTT. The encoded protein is CASSMTGFTEAFF.

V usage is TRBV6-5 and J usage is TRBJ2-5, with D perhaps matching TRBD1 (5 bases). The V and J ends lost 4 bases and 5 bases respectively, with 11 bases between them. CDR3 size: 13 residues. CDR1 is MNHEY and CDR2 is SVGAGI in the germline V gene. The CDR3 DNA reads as TGTGCCAGCAGTTTTCAGGGATTGGAGACCCAGTACTTC. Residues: CASSFQGLETQYF.

In DNA, the CDR3 is TGTGCCAGCAGTGAGGCTAGCGGGGTTACGCAGTATTTT. Encoded protein: CASSEASGVTQYF. This chain connects TRBV6-4 to TRBJ2-3; TRBD2 matches 9 bases. Germline CDR1 is MRHNA and CDR2 is SNTAGT. V lost 3 bases and J lost 8; bases outside the gene matches: 3. There are 13 residues in the CDR3.

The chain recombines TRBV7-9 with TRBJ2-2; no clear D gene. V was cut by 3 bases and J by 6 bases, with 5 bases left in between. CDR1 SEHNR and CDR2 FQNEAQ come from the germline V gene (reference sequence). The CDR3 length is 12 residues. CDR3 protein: CASSFSAGELFF. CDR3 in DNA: TGTGCCAGCAGCTTCAGCGCCGGGGAGCTGTTTTTT.

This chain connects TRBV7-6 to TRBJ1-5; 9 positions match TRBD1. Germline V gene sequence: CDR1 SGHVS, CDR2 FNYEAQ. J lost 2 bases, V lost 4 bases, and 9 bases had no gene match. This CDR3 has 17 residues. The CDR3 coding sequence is TGTGCCAGCAGCTCGCTGACAGGGGGTATGGGCAATCAGCCCCAGCATTTT. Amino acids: CASSSLTGGMGNQPQHF.

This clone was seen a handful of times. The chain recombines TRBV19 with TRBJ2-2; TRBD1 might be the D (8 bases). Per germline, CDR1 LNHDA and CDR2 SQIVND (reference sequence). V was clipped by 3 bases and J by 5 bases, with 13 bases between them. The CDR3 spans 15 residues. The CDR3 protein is CASSMNRGGTGELFF. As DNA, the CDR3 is TGTGCCAGTAGTATGAACAGGGGGGGAACCGGGGAGCTGTTTTTT.

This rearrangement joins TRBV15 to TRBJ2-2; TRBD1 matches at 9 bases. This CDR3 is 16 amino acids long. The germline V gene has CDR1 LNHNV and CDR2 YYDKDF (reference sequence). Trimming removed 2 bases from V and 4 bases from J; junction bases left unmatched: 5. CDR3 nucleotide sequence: TGTGCCACCAGCAGATCGGGACAGGGCACCACCGGGGAGCTGTTTTTT. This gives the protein CATSRSGQGTTGELFF.

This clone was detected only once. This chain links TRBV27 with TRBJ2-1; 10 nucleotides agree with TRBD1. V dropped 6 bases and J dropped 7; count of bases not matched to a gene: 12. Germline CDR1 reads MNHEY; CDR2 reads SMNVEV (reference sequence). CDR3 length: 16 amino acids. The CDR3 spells CASSRVGQGYGNEQFF. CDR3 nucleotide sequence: TGTGCCAGCAGCCGAGTGGGACAGGGGTATGGGAATGAGCAGTTCTTC.

In DNA, the CDR3 is TGTGCCAGCAGCCTAAGGTTAGCGGGAGGGACTAGCTCCTACAATGAGCAGTTCTTC. Translation: CASSLRLAGGTSSYNEQFF. This sequence joins TRBV7-2 and TRBJ2-1, with 11 nucleotides matching TRBD2. CDR3 length: 19 residues. Germline CDR1 SGHTA, CDR2 FQGNSA. V gave up 5 bases and J gave up 0 bases; unmatched junction bases: 12.